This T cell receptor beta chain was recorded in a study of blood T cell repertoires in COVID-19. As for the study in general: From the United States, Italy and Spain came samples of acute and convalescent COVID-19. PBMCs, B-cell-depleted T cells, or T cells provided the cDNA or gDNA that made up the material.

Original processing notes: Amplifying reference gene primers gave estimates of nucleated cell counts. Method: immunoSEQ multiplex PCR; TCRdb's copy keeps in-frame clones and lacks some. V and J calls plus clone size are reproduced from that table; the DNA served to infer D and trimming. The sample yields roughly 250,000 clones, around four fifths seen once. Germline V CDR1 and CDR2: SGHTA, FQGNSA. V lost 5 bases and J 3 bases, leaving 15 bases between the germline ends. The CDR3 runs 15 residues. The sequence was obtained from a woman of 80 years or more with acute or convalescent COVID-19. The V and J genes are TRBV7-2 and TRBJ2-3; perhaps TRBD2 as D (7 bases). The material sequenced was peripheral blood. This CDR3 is CASSTGLGGTDTQYF. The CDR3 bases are TGTGCCAGCAGCACAGGACTAGGGGGGACAGATACGCAGTATTTT.